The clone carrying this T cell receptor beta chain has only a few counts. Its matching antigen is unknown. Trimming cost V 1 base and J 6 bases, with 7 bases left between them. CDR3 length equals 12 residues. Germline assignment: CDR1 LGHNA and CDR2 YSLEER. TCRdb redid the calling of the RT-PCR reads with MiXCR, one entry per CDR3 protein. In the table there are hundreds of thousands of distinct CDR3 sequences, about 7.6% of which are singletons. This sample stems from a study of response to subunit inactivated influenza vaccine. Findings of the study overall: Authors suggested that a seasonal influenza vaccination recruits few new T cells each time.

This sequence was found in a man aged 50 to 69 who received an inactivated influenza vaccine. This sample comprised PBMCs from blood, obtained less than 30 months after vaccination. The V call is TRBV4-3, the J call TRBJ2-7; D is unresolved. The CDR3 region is CASSQGRSEQYF. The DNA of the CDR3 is TGCGCCAGCAGCCAAGGTAGAAGCGAGCAGTACTTC.